The 25 T cell receptor beta chains given below trace back to one sample, sequenced in a study of blood T cell repertoires in COVID-19 (dated by TCRdb to 2020 to 2021). Library generation was performed with the immunoSEQ multiplex PCR assay. What TCRdb holds here is the immuneACCESS table cut down to in-frame rearrangements. Part of the clones is not present; checked against another copy, under half of the missing clones reflect an unresolved V gene, and the others are unexplained. The sample includes under 250,000 clones, with roughly nine tenths observed a single time. Around 3% of the sample lies in the top ten. Source material: peripheral blood. The receptors derive from a man younger than 30 with active or convalescent COVID-19.

This clone showed up just once. This chain joins TRBV30 and TRBJ1-6; D call uncertain. Deletions cut 1 base from V and 10 bases from J, with 14 bases between. The CDR3 is 14 residues long. Germline-derived CDR1 and CDR2 are GTSNPN and SVGIG (reference sequence). The CDR3 nucleotides read TGTGCCTGGAGTGCGTTCGACTCCAGCTCACCCCTCCACTTT. Its protein is CAWSAFDSSSPLHF.

The V and J genes are TRBV19 and TRBJ1-5, with 8 bases identical to TRBD1. This CDR3 contains 17 residues. After removal of 3 bases from V and 6 bases from J, the junction contained 13 bases not matched to a gene. Germline V lookup: CDR1 LNHDA, CDR2 SQIVND (reference sequence). CDR3 nucleotides: TGTGCCAGTAGTATCAAAGGACAGGGAGTGGGCGGTCAGCCCCAGCATTTT. It yields the protein CASSIKGQGVGGQPQHF.

This chain links TRBV14 with TRBJ1-1; D may be TRBD1 (5 bases). The CDR3 has 15 residues. Looked up from germline, CDR1 is SGHDN and CDR2 is FVKESK. Trimming removed 2 bases at V and 1 base at J, with 11 bases between. In DNA, the CDR3 is TGTGCCAGCAGCCAACCGGGACTACCGAACACTGAAGCTTTCTTT. Its translation: CASSQPGLPNTEAFF. Supplemented by reference TRBV14 and TRBJ1-1, the full variable domain reads EAGVTQFPSHSVIEKGQTVTLRCDPISGHDNLYWYRRVMGKEIKFLLHFVKESKQDESGMPNNRFLAERTGGTYSTLKVQPAELEDSGVYFCASSQPGLPNTEAFFGQGTRLTVV.

This chain links TRBV18 with TRBJ2-1, with 12 bases fitting TRBD1. The CDR3 is made up of 17 amino acids. V lost 3 bases, J lost 4 bases, and 7 bases stayed unmatched. Germline CDR1 and CDR2: KGHSH and LQKENI. The CDR3 DNA follows: TGTGCCAGCTCACCTTGGGACAGGGGGCTAGAATACAATGAGCAGTTCTTC. Residues: CASSPWDRGLEYNEQFF.

The V gene is TRBV24-1, the J gene TRBJ2-3, with 8 bases fitting TRBD2. The length of the CDR3 is 14 residues. With V trimmed by 3 bases and J by 6 bases, 4 bases remained unmatched. Germline values: CDR1 KGHDR, CDR2 SFDVKD. This CDR3 is CATSDSGSGDTQYF. The CDR3 nucleotides read TGTGCCACCAGTGATAGCGGGAGTGGGGATACGCAGTATTTT.

This clone appeared once. CDR3 sequence (DNA): TGTGCCAGCAGTTCCAGAGGGCCAGCCTACGAGCAGTACTTC. This translates into CASSSRGPAYEQYF. The rearrangement uses TRBV27 and TRBJ2-7; a weak D match, TRBD2 (5 bases). Between the trimmed V and J ends, which lost 4 bases and 2 bases, there was a span of 12 bases. The CDR3 totals 14 residues. Per germline, CDR1 MNHEY and CDR2 SMNVEV (reference sequence).

This sequence joins TRBV6-2 or TRBV6-3 and TRBJ2-7; TRBD1 aligns across 8 bases. The CDR3 is 16 amino acids. Germline V CDR1 and CDR2: MNHEY, SVGEGT. J gave up 4 bases and V 7 bases, and 15 bases lay outside the gene matches. CDR3 sequence reads: CASTPRTGISLYEQYF. The CDR3 DNA is TGTGCCAGCACCCCCCGGACAGGGATAAGTTTGTACGAGCAGTACTTC.

This clone was picked up one time. This chain links TRBV6-6 with TRBJ1-6, with 8 bases matching TRBD1. Germline CDR1 reads MNHNY; CDR2 reads SVGAGI (reference sequence). Unmatched junction bases numbered 13, after V lost 6 bases and J lost 0 bases. The CDR3 loop spans 19 amino acids. CDR3 sequence reads: CASSSGTGAGGSYNSPLHF. The CDR3 coding sequence is TGTGCCAGCAGCTCCGGGACAGGAGCGGGGGGCTCCTATAATTCACCCCTCCACTTT.

The chain links TRBV14 to TRBJ2-2; D perhaps matches TRBD2 (5 bases). This CDR3 contains 14 residues. Germline loops: CDR1 SGHDN, CDR2 FVKESK. V was clipped by 0 bases and J by 7 bases, with 9 bases between them. Written as DNA, the CDR3 is TGTGCCAGCAGCCAAGATTGGGAGTACGGGGAGCTGTTTTTT. Translation gives CASSQDWEYGELFF.

The chain is built from TRBV19 and TRBJ1-2; 10 bases map to TRBD1. V gave up 8 bases and J gave up 0 bases; unmatched junction bases: 3. The germline CDR1 and CDR2 sequences are LNHDA and SQIVND (reference sequence). This CDR3 is built from 14 residues. The CDR3 region is CASGDRGANYGYTF. CDR3 nucleotide sequence: TGTGCCAGTGGGGACAGGGGAGCTAACTATGGCTACACCTTC.

DNA of the CDR3: TGTGCCAGCTCGAATACCCCACTAGCGGCCAAGACCTACAATGAGCAGTTCTTC. This gives the protein CASSNTPLAAKTYNEQFF. The genes are TRBV19 and TRBJ2-1, with TRBD2 identical over 8 bases. V shed 9 bases and J 2 bases; nucleotides not matched to a gene: 18. CDR1 and CDR2 from the germline V gene are LNHDA and SQIVND (reference sequence). This CDR3 is built from 18 residues.

CDR3 in amino acids: CASSENIGQANYGYTF. As DNA, the CDR3 is TGTGCCAGCAGTGAAAACATAGGCCAGGCTAACTATGGCTACACCTTC. The V and J genes are TRBV6-1 and TRBJ1-2; D gene ambiguous. Germline-derived CDR1 and CDR2 are MNHNS and SASEGT. The V end was cut by 2 bases, the J end by 0 bases, with 13 bases between. This CDR3 region has 16 residues.

The chain links TRBV28 to TRBJ1-5; 9 bases align to TRBD1. Unmatched junction bases numbered 12, after V lost 5 bases and J lost 7 bases. The V gene's germline CDR1 is MDHEN and CDR2 SYDVKM. This CDR3 is 16 amino acids long. CDR3 in amino acids: CASSQHTGGGGQPQHF. The CDR3 DNA reads TGTGCCAGCAGTCAACATACAGGGGGCGGGGGCCAGCCCCAGCATTTT.

This chain uses TRBV10-3 with TRBJ2-5; TRBD2 matches at 9 bases. CDR3 length: 14 residues. Germline V gene lookup returns CDR1 ENHRY and CDR2 SYGVKD. V lost 3 bases and J lost 4; bases outside the gene matches: 3. The CDR3, as DNA: TGTGCCATCAGTGATCAACTAGCGGGAGAGACCCAGTACTTC. It yields the protein CAISDQLAGETQYF.

The rearrangement joins TRBV4-1 to TRBJ1-2; D gene uncertain. The length of the CDR3 is 16 residues. V was trimmed by 4 bases and J by 0 bases, leaving 15 bases between them. Germline CDR1 and CDR2: MGHRA and YSYEKL. CDR3 in DNA: TGCGCCAGCAGCCCTTTGTTCATTGGAGCTAACTATGGCTACACCTTC. This codes for CASSPLFIGANYGYTF.

This clone was recorded only once. The chain has TRBV11-3 and TRBJ2-2; 12 bases fit TRBD2. CDR1 is SGHNT and CDR2 is YENEEA in the germline V gene. This CDR3 comprises 17 residues. Losses at the gene ends were 5 bases for V and 5 bases for J; bases not matched to a gene: 9. DNA of the CDR3: TGTGCCAGCAGCCGTTCACTAGCGGGGGGAGGGACCGGGGAGCTGTTTTTT. Its translation: CASSRSLAGGGTGELFF. The variable domain in full, with the rest retrieved from reference TRBV11-3 and TRBJ2-2, is EAGVVQSPRYKIIEKKQPVAFWCNPISGHNTLYWYLQNLGQGPELLIRYENEEAVDDSQLPKDRFSAERLKGVDSTLKIQPAELGDSAVYLCASSRSLAGGGTGELFFGEGSRLTVL.

The chain links TRBV18 to TRBJ1-1; D is undetermined. This CDR3 comprises 13 residues. Germline V gene data show CDR1 as KGHSH and CDR2 as LQKENI. Trimming removed 0 bases from V and 3 bases from J, with 5 bases in between. The CDR3 DNA reads TGTGCCAGCTCACCACCGTCTTACACTGAAGCTTTCTTT. Its protein is CASSPPSYTEAFF.

J is TRBJ1-4 and V is TRBV28; TRBD1 matches at 10 bases. The germline V gene has CDR1 MDHEN and CDR2 SYDVKM. The CDR3 is 15 residues long. V trimming: 5 bases; J trimming: 8 bases; junction bases outside the gene matches: 8. CDR3 nucleotides: TGTGCCAGCAGTCCTCGGGACAGGGGCGAGGAAAAACTGTTTTTT. Encoded protein: CASSPRDRGEEKLFF.

The rearrangement uses TRBV3-1 (or the pseudogene TRBV3-2) and TRBJ2-7; 9 bases map to TRBD2. J lost 0 bases, V lost 4 bases, and 4 bases had no gene match. The CDR3 is 15 residues long. Germline lookup yields CDR1 LGHDT and CDR2 YNNKEL (reference sequence). The CDR3 here is CASSPAGGPSYEQYF. CDR3 sequence (DNA): TGTGCCAGCAGCCCAGCGGGGGGACCCTCCTACGAGCAGTACTTC.

V usage is TRBV7-2 and J usage is TRBJ1-1; D possibly corresponds to TRBD1 (6 bases). V lost 5 bases and J lost 4, with 11 bases in between. The CDR3 runs to 13 residues. Germline CDR1 is SGHTA and CDR2 is FQGNSA. The CDR3 DNA is TGTGCCAGCAGCCCCAGGGGTCCCACTGAAGCTTTCTTT. Amino acids: CASSPRGPTEAFF.

In its sample, this clone was seen once. The chain recombines TRBV7-9 with TRBJ1-2; 10 nucleotides match TRBD1. V was pared by 5 bases and J by 3 bases, with 6 bases of the junction left unmatched. Germline V lookup: CDR1 SEHNR, CDR2 FQNEAQ (reference sequence). The CDR3 loop spans 15 amino acids. This CDR3 reads CASSPGQGGDYGYTF. For the CDR3, the DNA is TGTGCCAGCAGCCCTGGACAGGGGGGTGACTATGGCTACACCTTC.

The V call is TRBV3-1 (or the pseudogene TRBV3-2), the J call TRBJ1-2; maybe TRBD1 (6 bases). This CDR3 contains 14 residues. The germline gives CDR1 LGHDT, CDR2 YNNKEL (reference sequence). V was clipped by 0 bases and J by 4 bases, with 9 bases between them. The CDR3 DNA is TGTGCCAGCAGCCAAGAGGGGGCTACCTATGGCTACACCTTC. This gives the protein CASSQEGATYGYTF.

V and J are TRBV4-1 and TRBJ2-1, with 12 bases fitting TRBD2. The CDR3 is made up of 17 amino acids. V shed 3 bases and J 4 bases; nucleotides not matched to a gene: 7. Germline-derived CDR1 and CDR2 are MGHRA and YSYEKL. The CDR3 region is CASSQRTLAGGYNEQFF. The CDR3, as DNA: TGCGCCAGCAGCCAGAGGACCCTAGCGGGGGGGTACAATGAGCAGTTCTTC.

The chain carries TRBV20-1 and TRBJ1-2; 10 nucleotides line up with TRBD1. Per the germline V gene, CDR1 is DFQATT and CDR2 is SNEGSKA (reference sequence). CDR3 length: 12 amino acids. V lost 3 bases, J lost 8 bases, and 3 bases stayed unmatched. CDR3 amino acids: CSASDRGRGYTF. CDR3 in DNA: TGCAGTGCTAGTGACAGGGGGCGAGGCTACACCTTC.

The chain combines TRBV7-9 with TRBJ1-1; D call uncertain. The CDR3 is 12 residues long. Trimming pared 8 bases from V and 4 bases from J, leaving 11 bases between. Germline CDR1 and CDR2: SEHNR and FQNEAQ (reference sequence). The CDR3 spells CASVAGSTEAFF. As DNA, the CDR3 is TGTGCCAGCGTTGCCGGGAGCACTGAAGCTTTCTTT. Variable domain in full (rest from reference TRBV7-9 and TRBJ1-1): DTGVSQNPRHKITKRGQNVTFRCDPISEHNRLYWYRQTLGQGPEFLTYFQNEAQLEKSRLLSDRFSAERPKGSFSTLEIQRTEQGDSAMYLCASVAGSTEAFFGQGTRLTVV.